This T cell receptor beta chain was identified in a study of hypomethylating agent response in myelodysplastic syndrome. About the research overall: Responders were 6 or 7 patients with complete response or hematologic improvement; 4 or 5 were non-responders. Non-responders met neither complete response nor hematologic improvement criteria, which defined response.

Libraries were prepared by immunoSEQ multiplex PCR; TCRdb keeps only in-frame clonotypes and omits some of them. The repertoire consists of approximately 5,500 clones, with 70% to 85% occurring once and the leading ten covering 8% to 10%. Trimming cost V 4 bases and J 5 bases; bases outside gene matches: 9. The length of the CDR3 is 17 residues. CDR1 is SGHRS, CDR2 YFSETQ, per germline. Sequenced here: bone marrow, sampled before or after starting hypomethylating agent treatment for myelodysplastic syndrome (not recorded which). The chain carries TRBV5-1 and TRBJ2-2; 12 bases are a match to TRBD1. This TCR came from a human donor with myelodysplastic syndrome. DNA of the CDR3: TGCGCCAGCAGCGCCGGGACAGGGGGCGCGGGAACCGGGGAGCTGTTTTTT. It yields the protein CASSAGTGGAGTGELFF.